This TCR beta chain was documented in a study of identical twins. Via MiXCR, TCRdb re-called the 5' RACE reads, giving one row per CDR3 protein. The sample includes hundreds of thousands of distinct CDR3 sequences, approximately 18% seen only once; the top ten take around 13%. In its sample, this clonotype was seen a few times. V was cut by 4 bases and J by 2 bases, with 6 bases left in between. There are 13 residues in the CDR3. These data also formed part of another study, on T cells expressing NK-cell markers.

The clonotype originates from a woman under 30 in good health. Sequencing input: PBMCs. The chain links TRBV12-3 or TRBV12-4 to TRBJ2-1; maybe TRBD2 (6 bases). The CDR3 coding sequence is TGTGCCAGCAGTTGGGGGGCCTACAATGAGCAGTTCTTC. It encodes CASSWGAYNEQFF.